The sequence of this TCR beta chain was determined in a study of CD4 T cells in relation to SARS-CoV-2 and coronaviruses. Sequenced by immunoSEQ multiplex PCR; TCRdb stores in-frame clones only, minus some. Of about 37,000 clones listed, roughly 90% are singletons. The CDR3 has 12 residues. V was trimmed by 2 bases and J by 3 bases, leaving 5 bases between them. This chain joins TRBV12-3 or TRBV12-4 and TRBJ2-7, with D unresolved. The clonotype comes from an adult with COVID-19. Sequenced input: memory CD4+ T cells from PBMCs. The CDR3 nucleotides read TGTGCCAGCAGTTTAACTTACTACGAGCAGTACTTC. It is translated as CASSLTYYEQYF.